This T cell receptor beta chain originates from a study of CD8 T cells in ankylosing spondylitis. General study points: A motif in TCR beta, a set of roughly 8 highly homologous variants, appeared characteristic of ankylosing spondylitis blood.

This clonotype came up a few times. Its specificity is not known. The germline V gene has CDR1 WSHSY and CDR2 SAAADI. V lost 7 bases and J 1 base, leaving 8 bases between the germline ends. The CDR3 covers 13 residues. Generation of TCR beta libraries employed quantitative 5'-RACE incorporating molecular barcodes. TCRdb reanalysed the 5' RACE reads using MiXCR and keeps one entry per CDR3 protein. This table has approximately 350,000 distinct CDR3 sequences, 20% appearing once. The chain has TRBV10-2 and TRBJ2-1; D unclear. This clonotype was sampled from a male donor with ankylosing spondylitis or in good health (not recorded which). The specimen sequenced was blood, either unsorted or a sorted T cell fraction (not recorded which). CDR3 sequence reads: CASKETSYNEQFF. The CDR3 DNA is TGCGCCAGCAAAGAGACTTCCTACAATGAGCAGTTCTTC.